A selection of T cell receptor beta chains follows, all from one sample in a study of blood T cell repertoires in COVID-19. Using immunoSEQ multiplex PCR, the repertoire was profiled, and TCRdb retains in-frame clones only, with some absent. The sample consists of roughly 120,000 clones, roughly 87% of them appearing once. What was sequenced was peripheral blood. Receptors originate from a human donor in a cohort sampled during active COVID-19. The CDR3 runs from the conserved cysteine through the conserved F or W. A D gene is named only where the DNA matches it firmly. Size is omitted from some rows. Given values are once, few, many or a class for expanded clones.

>TRBV7-2|TRBJ2-1|TRBD2|-
CASRQPGLVINEQFF
TGTGCCAGCAGACAGCCGGGACTAGTAATCAATGAGCAGTTCTTC
>TRBV19|TRBJ1-2|TRBD1|-
CASNPDRDNYGYTF
TGTGCCAGTAATCCGGACAGGGATAACTATGGCTACACCTTC
>TRBV11-2|TRBJ2-7|-|-
CASSLIDSRFYEQYF
TGTGCCAGCAGCTTAATCGACAGCCGCTTTTACGAGCAGTACTTC
>TRBV6-5|TRBJ1-2|TRBD1|-
CASSPLGQGYGYTF
TGTGCCAGCAGCCCCTTGGGACAGGGCTATGGCTACACCTTC
>TRBV7-9|TRBJ2-3|TRBD2|once
CASRTSGSRLSSTDTQYF
TGTGCTTCCCGGACTAGCGGGAGTAGACTGAGCTCCACAGATACGCAGTATTTT
>TRBV5-8|TRBJ2-2|TRBD2|once
CASREGLAGTGELFF
TGTGCCAGCAGGGAGGGACTAGCGGGTACCGGGGAGCTGTTTTTT
>TRBV6-2/TRBV6-3|TRBJ2-3|TRBD1|-
CASSYPPGGNTDTQYF
TGTGCCAGCAGTTATCCCCCAGGGGGAAACACAGATACGCAGTATTTT
>TRBV27|TRBJ1-2|TRBD1|-
CASSSLQGGTRYGYTF
TGTGCCAGCAGTTCCTTACAGGGGGGCACACGCTATGGCTACACCTTC
>TRBV7-9|TRBJ1-1|-|-
CASSATGTRAFF
TGTGCCAGCAGCGCCACAGGGACAAGGGCTTTCTTT
>TRBV5-1|TRBJ2-7|-|-
CASSPGTPTFSYEQYF
TGCGCCAGCAGCCCCGGGACACCTACCTTCTCCTACGAGCAATACTTC
>TRBV27|TRBJ2-7|-|few
CASSFLPATGTTYEQYF
TGTGCCAGCAGTTTCTTACCAGCGACAGGTACAACCTACGAGCAGTACTTC
>TRBV4-1|TRBJ1-1|TRBD1|-
CASSHPRGATEAFF
TGCGCCAGCAGCCACCCCAGGGGGGCCACTGAAGCTTTCTTT
>TRBV18|TRBJ1-4|TRBD1|-
CASSPQGANEKLFF
TGTGCCAGCTCACCGCAGGGGGCTAATGAAAAACTGTTTTTT
>TRBV7-8|TRBJ2-7|TRBD1|-
CASSSTGTGRDEQYF
TGTGCCAGCAGCTCAACCGGGACAGGGAGGGACGAGCAGTACTTC
>TRBV19|TRBJ2-1|-|once
CASSRQGGNEQFF
TGTGCCAGTAGTAGGCAGGGAGGCAATGAGCAGTTCTTC
>TRBV18|TRBJ1-4|-|-
CASSPGGSYGEKLFF
TGTGCCAGCTCACCCGGGGGGTCTTACGGCGAAAAACTGTTTTTT
>TRBV7-8|TRBJ1-3|-|-
CASSYRRSPGNTIYF
TGTGCCAGCAGCTACAGACGGTCCCCGGGAAACACCATATATTTT
>TRBV27|TRBJ1-5|-|-
CASSFRAESGNQPQHF
TGTGCCAGCAGTTTCAGGGCGGAGTCGGGCAATCAGCCCCAGCATTTT
>TRBV19|TRBJ1-4|-|-
CASAGEMGEKLFF
TGTGCCTCAGCAGGGGAGATGGGTGAAAAACTGTTTTTT
>TRBV5-1|TRBJ2-1|-|-
CASSLFGESSYNEQFF
TGCGCCAGCAGCTTGTTCGGGGAGAGCTCCTACAATGAGCAGTTCTTC
>TRBV15|TRBJ1-4|TRBD1|-
CATSSREGAPREKLFF
TGTGCCACCAGCAGTCGGGAGGGGGCGCCCCGGGAAAAACTGTTTTTT
>TRBV7-3|TRBJ2-3|TRBD2|few
CASSPGLATDTQYF
TGTGCCAGCAGCCCCGGACTAGCGACAGATACGCAGTATTTT
>TRBV3-1/TRBV3-2|TRBJ2-3|TRBD2|once
CASSQGTSGGTDTQYF
TGTGCCAGCAGCCAAGGGACTAGCGGGGGGACAGATACGCAGTATTTT
>TRBV19|TRBJ2-1|TRBD2|-
CASTLAGLAGNNEQFF
TGTGCCAGTACCCTCGCCGGACTAGCGGGCAACAATGAGCAGTTCTTC
>TRBV10-3|TRBJ1-2|-|once
CAITQDSSNYGYTF
TGTGCCATCACCCAGGACAGTTCGAACTATGGCTACACCTTC
>TRBV11-2|TRBJ2-4|TRBD2|-
CASSSWPRGGGGYIQYF
TGTGCCAGCAGCTCCTGGCCCCGGGGCGGGGGGGGATACATTCAGTACTTC
>TRBV5-1|TRBJ2-7|TRBD2|-
CASSPTSGSHEQYF
TGCGCCAGCAGCCCGACTAGCGGGAGCCACGAGCAGTACTTC
>TRBV30|TRBJ1-5|-|-
CAWSVRGARQPQHF
TGTGCCTGGAGTGTACGGGGGGCCCGACAGCCCCAGCATTTT
>TRBV5-4|TRBJ2-1|TRBD2|-
CASNIAGGYNEQFF
TGTGCCAGCAACATAGCGGGAGGGTACAATGAGCAGTTCTTC
>TRBV28|TRBJ2-3|TRBD2|-
CASSGPGRLALTDTQYF
TGTGCCAGCAGTGGACCGGGACGACTAGCGCTCACAGATACGCAGTATTTT
>TRBV5-1|TRBJ2-2|-|-
CASSSLGPPRGELFF
TGCGCCAGCAGCTCGCTGGGGCCCCCGAGGGGGGAGCTGTTTTTT
>TRBV6-1|TRBJ1-2|-|-
CASSDRGANYGYTF
TGTGCCAGCAGTGATCGGGGAGCTAACTATGGCTACACCTTC
>TRBV5-1|TRBJ2-3|TRBD2|-
CASTLLAGRDTQYF
TGCGCCAGCACCTTACTAGCGGGACGAGATACGCAGTATTTT
>TRBV7-9|TRBJ1-1|TRBD1|-
CASSFTGGTEAFF
TGTGCCAGCAGTTTCACAGGGGGAACTGAAGCTTTCTTT
>TRBV19|TRBJ2-7|TRBD1|-
CASTPDRGIGEQYF
TGTGCCAGTACTCCGGACAGGGGTATTGGCGAGCAGTACTTC
>TRBV24-1|TRBJ2-5|TRBD2|-
CATSDWGTSPQETQYF
TGTGCCACCAGTGATTGGGGGACTAGCCCCCAAGAGACCCAGTACTTC
>TRBV19|TRBJ2-5|-|-
CASSPGTPFSQYF
TGTGCCAGTAGTCCCGGGACTCCGTTCTCCCAGTACTTC
>TRBV7-3|TRBJ2-5|-|-
CASSPGSAKETQYF
TGTGCCAGCTCCCCGGGGAGCGCCAAAGAGACCCAGTACTTC
>TRBV5-1|TRBJ2-7|TRBD2|-
CASSLSRGGLNEQYF
TGCGCCAGCAGCTTGTCCCGCGGGGGTCTAAACGAGCAGTACTTC
>TRBV19|TRBJ2-2|-|-
CASTRTGIGTGELFF
TGTGCCAGCACACGAACAGGGATCGGCACCGGGGAGCTGTTTTTT
>TRBV16|TRBJ1-1|-|-
CASSQTVNTEAFF
TGTGCCAGCAGCCAAACAGTGAACACTGAAGCTTTCTTT
>TRBV7-9|TRBJ2-6|-|-
CASSPPSAGANVLTF
TGTGCCAGCAGCCCCCCCAGCGCTGGGGCCAACGTCCTGACTTTC
>TRBV27|TRBJ2-1|TRBD1|-
CAVRDRGRSDYNEQFF
TGTGCCGTCCGGGACAGGGGGCGTTCGGACTACAATGAGCAGTTCTTC
>TRBV2|TRBJ1-5|-|-
CASSVRGLLQPQHF
TGTGCCAGCAGTGTAAGAGGTCTCTTACAGCCCCAGCATTTT
>TRBV10-2|TRBJ2-2|TRBD2|-
CASSELAGILYTGELFF
TGCGCCAGCAGTGAACTAGCGGGAATTCTGTACACCGGGGAGCTGTTTTTT
>TRBV10-1|TRBJ2-5|-|once
CASSERSQETQYF
TGCGCCAGCAGTGAGCGGTCCCAAGAGACCCAGTACTTC
>TRBV7-3|TRBJ1-6|-|-
CASSSNVGSPLHF
TGTGCCAGCAGCTCCAACGTCGGTTCACCCCTCCACTTT
>TRBV11-2|TRBJ2-1|-|-
CASSFRAEGSSYNEQFF
TGTGCCAGCAGCTTTCGTGCGGAGGGGAGCTCCTACAATGAGCAGTTCTTC
>TRBV10-1|TRBJ1-2|TRBD1|-
CASSGTGGDGYTF
TGCGCCAGCAGCGGAACAGGGGGCGATGGCTACACCTTC
>TRBV7-6|TRBJ2-7|-|-
CASSLEGGGAYEQYF
TGTGCCAGCAGTCTAGAAGGGGGCGGGGCCTACGAGCAGTACTTC
>TRBV28|TRBJ1-5|-|-
CASRARVSNQPQHF
TGTGCCAGCAGGGCCAGGGTCTCCAATCAGCCCCAGCATTTT
>TRBV6-5|TRBJ1-1|-|-
CASSLGVRAEAFF
TGTGCCAGCAGTCTCGGGGTTAGGGCTGAAGCTTTCTTT
>TRBV6-5|TRBJ1-2|-|-
CASTPGGHGAGYTF
TGTGCCAGCACCCCCGGGGGTCACGGGGCTGGCTACACCTTC
>TRBV5-1|TRBJ2-7|TRBD1|-
CASSSGTGVGEQYF
TGCGCCAGCAGCTCCGGGACAGGGGTGGGCGAGCAGTACTTC
>TRBV11-3|TRBJ2-1|TRBD2|-
CASSFGLAEREQFF
TGTGCCAGCAGCTTTGGACTAGCGGAGAGGGAGCAGTTCTTC
>TRBV24-1|TRBJ2-2|-|-
CATSEFASGVGELFF
TGTGCCACCAGTGAGTTTGCGTCTGGAGTCGGGGAGCTGTTTTTT
>TRBV19|TRBJ2-7|-|-
CASSIPSASSYEQYF
TGTGCCAGTAGTATACCCTCAGCTAGCTCCTACGAGCAGTACTTC
>TRBV5-1|TRBJ2-5|TRBD2|-
CASTQQRGQETQYF
TGCGCCAGCACCCAGCAGCGGGGCCAAGAGACCCAGTACTTC
>TRBV3-1/TRBV3-2|TRBJ2-7|-|-
CASSQDRVGRETSYEQYF
TGTGCCAGCAGCCAAGATCGGGTAGGCAGGGAAACATCCTACGAGCAGTACTTC
>TRBV11-3|TRBJ2-2|-|-
CASSLRTGELFF
TGTGCCAGCAGCCTTAGAACCGGGGAGCTGTTTTTT